These 27 T cell receptor beta chains share one sample of origin, sequenced in a study of breast tumors, draining lymph nodes, adjacent tissues (dated by TCRdb to between 2015 and 2016). The library relied on multiplex PCR. Data came from an Illumina HiSeq 2000. Through fastp at Q25 and MiXCR, TCRdb rebuilt clones from the public reads, retaining in-frame beta chains. Each record represents a unique CDR3 protein, reported with the most common genes and DNA among its rows. This sample has tens of thousands of distinct CDR3 sequences in its table, and over 25% of those were observed once. In total, the top ten clones hold 8.1% of the sample. The axillary draining lymph nodes of breast cancer patients were the source of the lymph node samples. Sequencing used axillary lymph node tissue. The receptors shown here come from a female donor with breast cancer. Some clones in this sample may be carry-over from other donors' samples.

This clonotype appeared many times. CDR3 protein: CASSHPLRGEQYF. The CDR3 region has the DNA TGCGCCAGCAGCCATCCTCTAAGGGGGGAGCAGTACTTC. The chain uses TRBV4-1 and TRBJ2-7; possibly TRBD1 for D (6 bases). In germline, CDR1 is MGHRA, CDR2 YSYEKL. Trimming removed 3 bases at V and 7 bases at J, with 13 bases between. The CDR3 extends over 13 amino acids.

This chain links TRBV28 with TRBJ2-5; TRBD1 agrees at 9 bases. Per germline, CDR1 MDHEN and CDR2 SYDVKM. This CDR3 has 16 residues. The V gene end was trimmed by 0 bases and the J gene end by 5 bases; junction bases not matched to a gene: 7. The DNA for the CDR3 is TGTGCCAGCAGTTTATGGGGGACAGGGTCCGGGGAGACCCAGTACTTC. This sequence encodes CASSLWGTGSGETQYF.

This clonotype came up a few times. This chain links TRBV7-3 with TRBJ1-1, with 9 bases aligning to TRBD1. Germline lookup yields CDR1 SGHTA and CDR2 FQGTGA. This CDR3 has 16 residues. V dropped 3 bases and J dropped 1; count of bases not matched to a gene: 6. CDR3 residues: CASSLGQGGPNTEAFF. The CDR3 nucleotides read TGTGCCAGCAGCTTGGGACAGGGAGGGCCGAACACTGAAGCTTTCTTT.

This clonotype was counted ten times or more. V is TRBV7-8 and J is TRBJ2-1, with TRBD2 matching over 11 bases. Per germline, CDR1 SGHVS and CDR2 FQNEAQ. Unmatched junction bases numbered 15, after V lost 5 bases and J lost 12 bases. The CDR3 totals 16 residues. As DNA, the CDR3 is TGTGCCAGCAGCCGCCGGCTAGCGGGGGGTACTGGTGTGCAGTTCTTC. It codes for CASSRRLAGGTGVQFF.

This clonotype occurred many times. V usage is TRBV18 and J usage is TRBJ2-7, with D hard to call. The CDR3 is 13 residues long. Trimming shortened V by 4 bases and J by 7 bases, and 14 bases separated the two germline ends. Germline CDR1 KGHSH, CDR2 LQKENI. CDR3 region: CASSLDRFGEQYF. In nucleotides, the CDR3 is TGTGCCAGCTCACTCGACCGTTTCGGAGAGCAGTACTTC.

This clonotype was seen at least ten times. The gene calls are TRBV7-2 and TRBJ2-7; no reliable D call. CDR1 and CDR2 (germline): SGHTA, FQGNSA. The V gene lost 1 base and the J gene lost 6 bases, with 16 bases spanning the gap. The CDR3 sequence is 15 residues long. Written as DNA, the CDR3 is TGTGCCAGCAGCTTAGGGGGTAGGACCCCAGGCGAGCAGTACTTC. Protein sequence: CASSLGGRTPGEQYF.

In regard to this clonotype: No DNA is shown, since the ends of the CDR3 on it are uncertain; the CDR3 is the one TCRdb lists. The gene calls are TRBV5-5 and TRBJ2-5; the table gives TRBD1 as D, unverified against the DNA. The germline V gene encodes CDR1 SGHKS and CDR2 YYEKEE (reference sequence). The CDR3 extends over 22 residues, inclusive of both ends. The CDR3 protein is CASSIYLCSVEPGQGHIGTQYF.

This clonotype appeared a few times. The chain couples TRBV5-8 to TRBJ1-1; perhaps TRBD1 as D (6 bases). This CDR3 comprises 14 residues. Trimming took off 4 bases at V and 0 bases at J, with 10 bases between the two ends. The germline V gene encodes CDR1 SGHTS and CDR2 YDEGEE. The CDR3 DNA follows: TGTGCCAGCAGCCAGGACAGCCTGAACACTGAAGCTTTCTTT. Encoded protein: CASSQDSLNTEAFF.

Worth noting for this clonotype: Given a much more abundant clone one base away, this may be a read error. This chain joins TRBV6-2 or TRBV6-3 and TRBJ1-4, with 8 bases aligning to TRBD1. Germline CDR1 and CDR2: MNHEY and SVGEGT. CDR3 length: 14 amino acids. V lost 5 bases, J lost 9 bases, and 8 bases stayed unmatched. This CDR3 reads CASSDDRGGKKLFF. Written as DNA, the CDR3 is TGTGCCAGCAGTGACGACAGGGGAGGAAAAAAACTGTTTTTT.

This clonotype was found a few times. This chain joins TRBV28 and TRBJ2-5; TRBD1 might be the D (5 bases). Germline assignment: CDR1 MDHEN and CDR2 SYDVKM. The CDR3 is 14 residues long. Between the trimmed V and J ends, which lost 4 bases and 1 base, there was a span of 10 bases. CDR3 residues: CASSSGARQETQYF. DNA of the CDR3: TGTGCCAGCAGTTCTGGGGCGCGCCAAGAGACCCAGTACTTC.

This clonotype was detected ten times or more. The chain carries TRBV7-3 and TRBJ2-3, with 7 bases matching TRBD1. V was pared by 5 bases and J by 2 bases, with 10 bases of the junction left unmatched. Germline CDR1 SGHTA, CDR2 FQGTGA. This CDR3 is built from 16 residues. The CDR3 DNA reads TGTGCCAGCAGCCGAGGGGGCCGCTTACACACAGATACGCAGTATTTT. Translating it yields CASSRGGRLHTDTQYF.

The sample holds many counts of this clonotype. A clone one base away is much larger, so this may be a read error. CDR3 region: CASSRTGGALYEQYF. CDR3 sequence (DNA): TGTGCCAGCAGCCGGACAGGGGGTGCTTTGTACGAGCAGTACTTC. The rearrangement uses TRBV11-2 and TRBJ2-7; 10 bases fit TRBD1. The trim removed 5 bases at V and 4 bases at J, leaving 8 bases unmatched. This CDR3 is built from 15 residues. Germline loops: CDR1 SGHAT, CDR2 FQNNGV. Supplemented by reference TRBV11-2 and TRBJ2-7, the full variable domain reads EAGVAQSPRYKIIEKRQSVAFWCNPISGHATLYWYQQILGQGPKLLIQFQNNGVVDDSQLPKDRFSAERLKGVDSTLKIQPAKLEDSAVYLCASSRTGGALYEQYFGPGTRLTVT.

The V and J genes are TRBV20-1 and TRBJ2-1; TRBD2 aligns across 11 bases. CDR1 DFQATT and CDR2 SNEGSKA come from the germline V gene (reference sequence). The CDR3 length is 15 residues. V dropped 1 base and J dropped 5; count of bases not matched to a gene: 4. The CDR3 DNA follows: TGCAGTGCTAGAGCGGGTAGCGGGAGGGACAATGAGCAGTTCTTC. Translation: CSARAGSGRDNEQFF.

This clonotype came up many times. This chain links TRBV7-9 with TRBJ1-4; 7 bases agree with TRBD1. The CDR3 consists of 14 residues. V lost 5 bases, J lost 5 bases, and 5 bases stayed unmatched. CDR1 is SEHNR, CDR2 FQNEAQ, per germline (reference sequence). CDR3 sequence: CASSVGQENEKLFF. CDR3 nucleotides: TGTGCCAGCAGCGTCGGACAGGAAAATGAAAAACTGTTTTTT.

As regards this clonotype: The junction departs from the called germline gene at one end, perhaps through a read error. The CDR3 sequence is CASSVLAATDTQYF. The CDR3 coding sequence is TGCGCCAGTAGTGTGCTAGCGGCCACAGATACGCAGTATTTT. This chain uses TRBV19 with TRBJ2-3, with 7 bases fitting TRBD2. This CDR3 has 14 amino acids. Germline CDR1 reads LNHDA; CDR2 reads SQIVND (reference sequence).

J is TRBJ2-5 and V is TRBV2; 11 bases map to TRBD2. V was pared by 6 bases and J by 1 base, with 7 bases of the junction left unmatched. CDR1 and CDR2 from the germline V gene are SNHLY and FYNNEI. CDR3 length: 16 residues. The CDR3 bases are TGTGCCAGCAGGCAGACTAGCGGGGAGTTCCAAGAGACCCAGTACTTC. Translated, it gives CASRQTSGEFQETQYF.

J is TRBJ2-1 and V is TRBV15; 12 bases align to TRBD2. The germline CDR1 and CDR2 sequences are LNHNV and YYDKDF (reference sequence). This CDR3 contains 17 residues. J lost 6 bases, V lost 3 bases, and 9 bases had no gene match. Written as DNA, the CDR3 is TGTGCCACCAGCAGTCGCGCACTAGCGGGAGGTCCCAATGAGCAGTTCTTC. This translates into CATSSRALAGGPNEQFF.

Details on this clonotype: This sequence may be a read error, since a much larger clone differs from it by one base. The chain couples TRBV7-9 to TRBJ2-2; D gene unclear. The CDR3 loop spans 14 amino acids. Deletions cut 3 bases from V and 8 bases from J, with 13 bases between. Germline CDR1 is SEHNR and CDR2 is FQNEAQ (reference sequence). The CDR3 reads CASSFEARAGELFF. The CDR3 DNA is TGTGCCAGCAGCTTTGAAGCCCGGGCGGGGGAGCTGTTTTTT.

In this sample, this clonotype turned up many times. The chain links TRBV30 to TRBJ1-5; tentatively, D is TRBD1 (5 bases). Germline V CDR1 and CDR2: GTSNPN, SVGIG (reference sequence). V lost 0 bases and J 7 bases, leaving 13 bases between the germline ends. The CDR3 is 14 residues long. This chain's CDR3 is CAWSVTGGSQPQHF. Written as DNA, the CDR3 is TGTGCCTGGAGTGTAACCGGGGGAAGCCAGCCCCAGCATTTT. The full variable domain, in which reference TRBV30 and TRBJ1-5 provide the parts outside the CDR3, is SQTIHQWPATLVQPVGSPLSLECTVEGTSNPNLYWYRQAAGRGLQLLFYSVGIGQISSEVPQNLSASRPQDRQFILSSKKLLLSDSGFYLCAWSVTGGSQPQHFGDGTRLSIL.

The table lists this clonotype with many counts. This chain uses TRBV10-3 with TRBJ1-1; D is ambiguous. The V and J ends lost 5 bases and 4 bases respectively, with 11 bases between them. The CDR3 runs 13 residues. Per the germline V gene, CDR1 is ENHRY and CDR2 is SYGVKD. CDR3 residues: CAISQTLGTEAFF. The CDR3 nucleotides read TGTGCCATCAGTCAGACATTGGGCACTGAAGCTTTCTTT.

The chain links TRBV20-1 to TRBJ2-7; D remains unclear. The CDR3 extends over 11 amino acids. Per the germline V gene, CDR1 is DFQATT and CDR2 is SNEGSKA (reference sequence). Trimming stripped 0 bases from V and 11 bases from J, with 11 bases between. In DNA, the CDR3 is TGCAGTGCTAGAGATCTTGGGGAAGAGTACTTC. This sequence encodes CSARDLGEEYF.

This clonotype was counted at least ten times. This chain links TRBV18 with TRBJ1-3; 9 positions agree with TRBD1. Germline CDR1 is KGHSH and CDR2 is LQKENI. V shed 2 bases, J shed 0 bases, and the junction held 8 bases outside the gene matches. This CDR3 is built from 18 residues. DNA of the CDR3: TGTGCCAGCTCACCAAGGTTAACAGGGGGCCTCTCTGGAAACACCATATATTTT. It yields the protein CASSPRLTGGLSGNTIYF.

For this clonotype: As the CDR3 is not closed by the conserved phenylalanine or tryptophan, this likely results from a read error. This chain connects TRBV11-2 to TRBJ2-1, with 10 bases matching TRBD2. This CDR3 is built from 14 residues. V dropped 3 bases and J dropped 9; count of bases not matched to a gene: 5. Germline assignment: CDR1 SGHAT and CDR2 FQNNGV. CDR3 nucleotides: TGTGCCAGCAGCTTCCCGGGACTAGCGACTGAGCAGTTCGTC. It encodes CASSFPGLATEQFV.

V usage is TRBV29-1 and J usage is TRBJ1-4; D ambiguous. CDR1 is SQVTM, CDR2 ANQGSEA, per germline. There are 13 residues in the CDR3. V was pared by 3 bases and J by 6 bases, with 11 bases between. CDR3 in amino acids: CSVDKGAYEKLFF. The CDR3 DNA reads as TGCAGCGTTGATAAAGGTGCCTATGAAAAACTGTTTTTT.

This clonotype was seen many times. V is TRBV6-5 and J is TRBJ1-2; D uncertain. Between the trimmed V and J ends, which lost 5 bases and 4 bases, there was a span of 17 bases. The length of the CDR3 is 15 residues. Germline V gene lookup returns CDR1 MNHEY and CDR2 SVGAGI. The CDR3 DNA is TGTGCCAGCAGTCCCCTTGTGGGCGGCCTCTATGGCTACACCTTC. Its translation is CASSPLVGGLYGYTF.

The chain uses TRBV18 and TRBJ1-1; a weak D match, TRBD1 (6 bases). Germline V gives CDR1 KGHSH, CDR2 LQKENI. Trimming left V 4 bases short and J 2 bases short, with 11 bases between. The CDR3 covers 14 residues. In DNA, the CDR3 is TGTGCCAGCTCACTACGACAGGACAACACTGAAGCTTTCTTT. This sequence encodes CASSLRQDNTEAFF.

Turning to this clonotype: A much larger clone lies one base from this, so it may be a read error. The chain employs TRBV12-5 and TRBJ2-2; 11 bases map to TRBD2. The CDR3 sequence is 16 residues long. Per germline, CDR1 LGHNT and CDR2 FRNRAP. Here the CDR3 reads CASGLAGGFSTGGLFF. The CDR3 DNA follows: TGTGCTAGTGGGCTAGCGGGAGGTTTTTCAACCGGGGGGCTGTTTTTT.